This T cell receptor beta chain was found in a study of blood T cells in healthy people across ages. In this sample, this clonotype turned up many times. This CDR3 is 14 amino acids long. V was pared by 3 bases and J by 1 base, with 9 bases between. Germline V CDR1 and CDR2: SNHLY, FYNNEI. PCR was performed a second time for 7 to 11 cycles using a sample-barcoded 5' primer and a J-beta primer mix. One entry per CDR3 protein results from TCRdb running MiXCR on the 5' RACE reads. The sample contains about 1,800,000 distinct CDR3 sequences, about 28% of which appear only once. This receptor was obtained from a woman younger than 45 in good health. Material: blood. The chain is built from TRBV2 and TRBJ2-5, with a weak D call TRBD2 (6 bases). Written as DNA, the CDR3 is TGTGCCAGCAGTGAGGGGGACTTCCAAGAGACCCAGTACTTC. Protein: CASSEGDFQETQYF.